The rows below give T cell receptor beta chains drawn from one sample of a study of T cells in Graves' hyperthyroidism and ophthalmopathy. TCRdb reprocessed the multiplex PCR reads with MiXCR, giving one entry per CDR3 protein. This table has roughly 570,000 distinct CDR3 sequences, more than 15% appearing once. The material sequenced was blood. The receptors were sampled from a woman in her 30s with Graves' hyperthyroidism. The CDR3 runs from the conserved cysteine through the conserved F or W. The D gene is left open where the match is weak. Some rows have no size entry. The others give once, few or many, or a class for an expanded clone.

d_gene: TRBD1
len: 13
v_gene: TRBV7-9
abundance: few
j_gene: TRBJ2-7
CDR3nt: TGTGCCAGCAGCTCACTACAGGGGCTCGAGCAGTACTTC
CDR3aa: CASSSLQGLEQYF

d_gene: TRBD1
len: 13
v_gene: TRBV28
abundance: many
j_gene: TRBJ2-5
CDR3nt: TGTGCCAGCATCACAGGGGGCCAAGAGACCCAGTACTTC
CDR3aa: CASITGGQETQYF

d_gene: -
len: 16
v_gene: TRBV7-9
abundance: many
j_gene: TRBJ1-1
CDR3nt: TGTGCCAGCAGCGTCCCGAGGGCAGGTATGAACACTGAAGCTTTCTTT
CDR3aa: CASSVPRAGMNTEAFF

d_gene: -
len: 13
v_gene: TRBV7-6
abundance: few
j_gene: TRBJ2-3
CDR3nt: TGTGCCAGCAGCCCCGGACAGCGCTATACGCAGTATTTT
CDR3aa: CASSPGQRYTQYF

d_gene: -
len: 16
v_gene: TRBV3-1
abundance: few
j_gene: TRBJ1-3
CDR3nt: TGTGCCAGCAGCCAAGAATTCACAGATTTAGGAAACACCATATATTTT
CDR3aa: CASSQEFTDLGNTIYF

d_gene: TRBD1
len: 15
v_gene: TRBV19
abundance: -
j_gene: TRBJ2-5
CDR3nt: TGTGCCAGTAGTATTCCGACAGGGCAGGGGGAGACCCAGTACTTC
CDR3aa: CASSIPTGQGETQYF

d_gene: TRBD2
len: 17
v_gene: TRBV12-3/TRBV12-4
abundance: many
j_gene: TRBJ2-1
CDR3nt: TGTGCCAGCAGCCAGAATCCCACTAGCGGAGGGTACAATGAGCAGTTCTTC
CDR3aa: CASSQNPTSGGYNEQFF

d_gene: TRBD2
len: 18
v_gene: TRBV5-5
abundance: few
j_gene: TRBJ2-1
CDR3nt: TGTGCCAGCAGCTTGGATGGGACTAGCGGGAGGGCCCGACATGAGCAGTTCTTC
CDR3aa: CASSLDGTSGRARHEQFF

d_gene: -
len: 12
v_gene: TRBV6-5
abundance: -
j_gene: TRBJ2-1
CDR3nt: TGTGCCAGCAGTTACTGGGGAAATGAGCAGTTCTTC
CDR3aa: CASSYWGNEQFF

d_gene: TRBD1
len: 15
v_gene: TRBV4-3
abundance: -
j_gene: TRBJ1-2
CDR3nt: TGCGCCAGCAGCCGGGACAGGGGGGGTAACTATGGCTACACCTTC
CDR3aa: CASSRDRGGNYGYTF

d_gene: -
len: 12
v_gene: TRBV19
abundance: few
j_gene: TRBJ2-7
CDR3nt: TGTGCCAGTAGTATAGTGCGTGGCGAGCAGTACTTC
CDR3aa: CASSIVRGEQYF

d_gene: -
len: 14
v_gene: TRBV2
abundance: many
j_gene: TRBJ1-1
CDR3nt: TGTGCCAGCCTCCAAGGGCAGGGCAGCACTGAAGCTTTCTTT
CDR3aa: CASLQGQGSTEAFF

d_gene: TRBD2
len: 14
v_gene: TRBV30
abundance: many
j_gene: TRBJ2-2
CDR3nt: TGTGCCTGGAGTGGACTAGCGAGGACCGGGGAGCTGTTTTTT
CDR3aa: CAWSGLARTGELFF

d_gene: -
len: 15
v_gene: TRBV28
abundance: -
j_gene: TRBJ2-2
CDR3nt: TGTGCCAGTGTCCCCGGACTCTTCAACACCGGGGAGCTGTTTTTT
CDR3aa: CASVPGLFNTGELFF

d_gene: -
len: 13
v_gene: TRBV20-1
abundance: many
j_gene: TRBJ1-1
CDR3nt: TGCAGTGCTAGAGGGCACCGGAACACTGAAGCTTTCTTT
CDR3aa: CSARGHRNTEAFF

d_gene: -
len: 16
v_gene: TRBV15
abundance: -
j_gene: TRBJ2-1
CDR3nt: TGTGCCACCAGCAGAGAAATGGCGGGCGTAAGTAATGAGCAGTTCTTC
CDR3aa: CATSREMAGVSNEQFF

d_gene: -
len: 14
v_gene: TRBV7-3
abundance: many
j_gene: TRBJ2-5
CDR3nt: TGTGCCAGCAGCGTGGGGGGGGGCCGGGAGACCCAGTACTTC
CDR3aa: CASSVGGGRETQYF

d_gene: TRBD2
len: 15
v_gene: TRBV27
abundance: few
j_gene: TRBJ2-7
CDR3nt: TGTGCCAGCAGTCAAACTAGCGGGAGGGTCTACGAGCAGTACTTC
CDR3aa: CASSQTSGRVYEQYF

d_gene: TRBD1
len: 14
v_gene: TRBV19
abundance: -
j_gene: TRBJ2-3
CDR3nt: TGTGCCAGTAGTATGGGACAGGGATCGGGTACGCAGTATTTT
CDR3aa: CASSMGQGSGTQYF

d_gene: -
len: 16
v_gene: TRBV4-1
abundance: -
j_gene: TRBJ2-5
CDR3nt: TGCGCCAGCAGCCAAGGGAGGGGGCTTTATAGGGAGACCCAGTACTTC
CDR3aa: CASSQGRGLYRETQYF

d_gene: TRBD1
len: 12
v_gene: TRBV10-3
abundance: few
j_gene: TRBJ1-1
CDR3nt: TGTGCCATCGGGACAGGAGACACTGAAGCTTTCTTT
CDR3aa: CAIGTGDTEAFF

d_gene: TRBD1
len: 14
v_gene: TRBV28
abundance: few
j_gene: TRBJ1-2
CDR3nt: TGTGCCAGCAGTTTTGGCGACAGGGATTTTGGCTACACCTTC
CDR3aa: CASSFGDRDFGYTF

d_gene: -
len: 14
v_gene: TRBV12-3/TRBV12-4
abundance: few
j_gene: TRBJ2-3
CDR3nt: TGTGCCAGCACCATCATCGACGCGGTCATAGGGCCGTATTTT
CDR3aa: CASTIIDAVIGPYF

d_gene: TRBD1
len: 15
v_gene: TRBV12-3/TRBV12-4
abundance: many
j_gene: TRBJ2-7
CDR3nt: TGTGCCAGCAGGTGGGGACAGGGGAAATCCTACGAGCAGTACTTC
CDR3aa: CASRWGQGKSYEQYF

d_gene: TRBD1
len: 13
v_gene: TRBV29-1
abundance: few
j_gene: TRBJ2-7
CDR3nt: TGCAGCGTTGTCGGACAGGGTTCCTACGAGCAGTACTTC
CDR3aa: CSVVGQGSYEQYF

d_gene: -
len: 12
v_gene: TRBV20-1
abundance: few
j_gene: TRBJ1-1
CDR3nt: TGCAGTGCGCCGATAGGGCCGACTGAAGCTTTCTTT
CDR3aa: CSAPIGPTEAFF

d_gene: -
len: 15
v_gene: TRBV6-2/TRBV6-3
abundance: -
j_gene: TRBJ2-7
CDR3nt: TGTGCCAGCAGTTACTCGAATATAATAACGTACGAGCAGTACTTC
CDR3aa: CASSYSNIITYEQYF

d_gene: -
len: 12
v_gene: TRBV7-9
abundance: -
j_gene: TRBJ2-7
CDR3nt: TGTGCCAGCACCCAAGGGGAATACGAGCAGTACTTC
CDR3aa: CASTQGEYEQYF

d_gene: -
len: 15
v_gene: TRBV7-9
abundance: many
j_gene: TRBJ2-7
CDR3nt: TGTGCCAGCAGCTCCCCCCGGAAGGCCGAGTACGAGCAGTACTTC
CDR3aa: CASSSPRKAEYEQYF

d_gene: -
len: 13
v_gene: TRBV6-6
abundance: many
j_gene: TRBJ1-5
CDR3nt: TGTGCCAGCAGTTACTCGACGGGGCAGCCCCAGCATTTT
CDR3aa: CASSYSTGQPQHF

d_gene: TRBD2
len: 13
v_gene: TRBV20-1
abundance: -
j_gene: TRBJ2-3
CDR3nt: TGCAGTACCAGACTAGCGGGAACAGATACGCAGTATTTT
CDR3aa: CSTRLAGTDTQYF

d_gene: -
len: 13
v_gene: TRBV6-1
abundance: few
j_gene: TRBJ2-5
CDR3nt: TGTGCCAGCAGTGCCCCGGGACACCAACCGGGCTACTTC
CDR3aa: CASSAPGHQPGYF